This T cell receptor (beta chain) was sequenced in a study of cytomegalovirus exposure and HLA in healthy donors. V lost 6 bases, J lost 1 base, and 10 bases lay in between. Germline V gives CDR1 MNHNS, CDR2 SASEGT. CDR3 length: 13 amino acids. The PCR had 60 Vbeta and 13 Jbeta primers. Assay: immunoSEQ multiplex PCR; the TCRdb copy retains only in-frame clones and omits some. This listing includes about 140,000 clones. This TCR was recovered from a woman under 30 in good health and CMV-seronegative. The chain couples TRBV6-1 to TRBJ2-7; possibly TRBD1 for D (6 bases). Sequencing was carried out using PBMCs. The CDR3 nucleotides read TGTGCCAGCAGGGTGGACAGTTCCTACGAGCAGTACTTC. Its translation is CASRVDSSYEQYF.